A selection of T cell receptor beta chains follows, all from one sample in a study of cytomegalovirus exposure and HLA in healthy donors. Sequenced by immunoSEQ multiplex PCR; TCRdb stores in-frame clones only, minus some. The sample holds fewer than 100,000 clones; roughly 78% are singletons and the top ten take less than 5.5%. Sequences were obtained from PBMCs. All receptors come from a male donor in good health and CMV-seropositive. Each CDR3 is given with its conserved first and last residue. The D gene is left open where the match is weak. Some rows mark clone size as missing; the rest say once, few, many or name a class of expanded clone.

>TRBV5-6|.|.|TRBJ1-2|14
CASSFFTGYYGYTF
TGTGCCAGCAGCTTTTTTACGGGATACTATGGCTACACCTTC
>TRBV4-1|.|TRBD2|TRBJ2-3|15
CASSQVVASGDTQYF
TGCGCCAGCAGCCAAGTCGTAGCTAGCGGGGATACGCAGTATTTT
>TRBV28|.|.|TRBJ2-7|14
CASISKPGGYEQYF
TGTGCCAGCATTTCGAAGCCCGGGGGTTACGAGCAGTACTTC
>TRBV6-5|once|.|TRBJ2-4|15
CASSYSRGAKNIQYF
TGTGCCAGCAGTTATTCGAGGGGGGCCAAAAACATTCAGTACTTC
>TRBV11-2|.|.|TRBJ2-3|17
CASSLDHGSPSTDTQYF
TGTGCCAGCAGCTTAGATCACGGGTCTCCAAGCACAGATACGCAGTATTTT
>TRBV6-6|.|TRBD2|TRBJ2-1|14
CASRGTSGGSGQFF
TGTGCCAGCAGGGGGACTAGCGGGGGATCGGGGCAGTTCTTC
>TRBV28|.|TRBD1|TRBJ2-7|16
CASSDPGQVLHYEQYF
TGTGCCAGCAGTGATCCGGGACAGGTCCTACACTACGAGCAGTACTTC
>TRBV6-1|.|TRBD1|TRBJ2-5|14
CASSRTGEQETQYF
TGTGCCAGCAGCCGGACAGGGGAACAAGAGACCCAGTACTTC
>TRBV18|.|.|TRBJ2-2|13
CASFPTNTGELFF
TGTGCCAGCTTCCCCACGAACACCGGGGAGCTGTTTTTT
>TRBV28|.|.|TRBJ1-4|15
CASSRPGGANEKLFF
TGTGCCAGCAGTCGCCCGGGGGGTGCTAATGAAAAACTGTTTTTT
>TRBV30|few|TRBD1|TRBJ1-1|13
CAWSVHPQGVAFF
TGTGCCTGGAGTGTACATCCCCAGGGGGTGGCTTTCTTT
>TRBV5-4|.|TRBD1|TRBJ1-6|16
CASSRNPGGEISPLHF
TGTGCCAGCAGCCGGAACCCAGGGGGCGAAATTTCACCCCTCCACTTT
>TRBV28|.|TRBD1|TRBJ1-2|15
CASSLPSRQGYGYTF
TGTGCCAGCAGTTTACCGTCGCGACAGGGCTATGGCTACACCTTC
>TRBV13|.|TRBD1|TRBJ1-1|15
CASSSGTGMNTEAFF
TGTGCCAGCAGCTCAGGGACAGGGATGAACACTGAAGCTTTCTTT
>TRBV19|.|TRBD1|TRBJ2-7|13
CASSMGQGYEQYF
TGTGCCAGTAGTATGGGACAGGGCTACGAGCAGTACTTC
>TRBV2|.|.|TRBJ2-4|16
CASSDYSGLAKNIQYF
TGTGCCAGCAGTGACTATAGCGGACTAGCCAAAAACATTCAGTACTTC
>TRBV7-8|.|.|TRBJ1-2|16
CASSLTLHDRPYGYTF
TGTGCCAGCAGCCTTACTTTGCACGACAGACCCTATGGCTACACCTTC
>TRBV28|once|.|TRBJ2-3|15
CASSLGGSSTDTQYF
TGTGCCAGCAGTTTAGGCGGTTCTAGCACAGATACGCAGTATTTT
>TRBV4-2|once|.|TRBJ1-2|14
CASSQLGQIYGYTF
TGTGCCAGCAGCCAACTCGGACAGATCTATGGCTACACCTTC
>TRBV11-2|.|.|TRBJ2-7|12
CASSLRGYEQYF
TGTGCCAGCAGCTTAAGAGGGTACGAGCAGTACTTC
>TRBV7-9|few|.|TRBJ2-2|16
CASSLGQGINTGELFF
TGTGCCAGCAGCTTAGGGCAGGGTATTAACACCGGGGAGCTGTTTTTT
>TRBV29-1|.|.|TRBJ1-4|11
CSARTSGPEFF
TGCAGCGCCAGGACCAGCGGGCCAGAGTTTTTT
>TRBV2|.|.|TRBJ1-1|12
CASRGASTEAFF
TGTGCCAGCAGGGGGGCGTCGACTGAAGCTTTCTTT